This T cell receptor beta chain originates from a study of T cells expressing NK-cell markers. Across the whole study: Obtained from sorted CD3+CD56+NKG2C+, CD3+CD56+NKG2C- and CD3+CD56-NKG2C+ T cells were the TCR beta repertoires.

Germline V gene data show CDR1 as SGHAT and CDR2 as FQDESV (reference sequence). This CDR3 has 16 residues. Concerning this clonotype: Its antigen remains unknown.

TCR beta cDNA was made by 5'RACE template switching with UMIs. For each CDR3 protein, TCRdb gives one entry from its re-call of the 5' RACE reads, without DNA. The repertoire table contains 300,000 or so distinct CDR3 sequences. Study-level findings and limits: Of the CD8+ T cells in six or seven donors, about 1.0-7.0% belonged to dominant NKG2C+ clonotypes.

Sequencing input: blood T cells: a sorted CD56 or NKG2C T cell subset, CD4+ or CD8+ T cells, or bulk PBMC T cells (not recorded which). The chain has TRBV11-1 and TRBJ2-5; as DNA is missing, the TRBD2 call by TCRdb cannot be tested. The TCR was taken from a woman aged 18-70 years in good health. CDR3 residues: CASSLVRGRGVETQYF.